The present T cell receptor beta chain was sequenced within a study of somatic mutations in cytotoxic T cells in rheumatoid arthritis. Study as a whole: Before any treatment began, roughly 29 ml EDTA peripheral blood was collected from patients right after diagnosis. Sorting by flow gave nearly 100% purity for some V beta antibody-stained T-cell populations, including V beta1+ cells sequenced for TCRB.

V lost 5 bases and J lost 1, with 9 bases in between. CDR1 and CDR2 from the germline V gene are SEHNR and FQNEAQ (reference sequence). The CDR3 loop spans 14 amino acids. On this clone itself: Its antigen is not identified.

Findings and caveats of the study: Some patients, 8 of 65, had a largest CD8+ clone that exceeded 20% of CD8+ cells.

Positive magnetic bead selection, which isolated the CD4+ and CD8+ cells, was followed by a flow cytometry check of purity. Measured with immunoSEQ multiplex PCR; TCRdb has only the in-frame clones, and not every one. This table holds about 5,800 clones, around four fifths found once. V and J are TRBV7-9 and TRBJ2-1; D not certain. Source material: CD8+ T cells sorted from blood. This receptor was identified in a woman aged 45-65 years with rheumatoid arthritis. CDR3 sequence: CASSLLSSYNEQFF. The CDR3 region has the DNA TGTGCCAGCAGCCTACTAAGTTCCTACAATGAGCAGTTCTTC.